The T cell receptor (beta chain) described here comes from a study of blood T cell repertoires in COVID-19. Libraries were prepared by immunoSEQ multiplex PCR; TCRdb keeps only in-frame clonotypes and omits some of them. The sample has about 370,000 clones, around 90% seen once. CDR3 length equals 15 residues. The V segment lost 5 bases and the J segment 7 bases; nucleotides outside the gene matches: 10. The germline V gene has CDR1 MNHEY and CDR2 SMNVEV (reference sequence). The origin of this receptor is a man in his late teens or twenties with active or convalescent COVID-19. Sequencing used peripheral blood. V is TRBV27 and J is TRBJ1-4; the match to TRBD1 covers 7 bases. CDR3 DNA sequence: TGTGCCAGCAGTACAACCAGGGGGGTCAGTGAAAAACTGTTTTTT. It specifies CASSTTRGVSEKLFF.